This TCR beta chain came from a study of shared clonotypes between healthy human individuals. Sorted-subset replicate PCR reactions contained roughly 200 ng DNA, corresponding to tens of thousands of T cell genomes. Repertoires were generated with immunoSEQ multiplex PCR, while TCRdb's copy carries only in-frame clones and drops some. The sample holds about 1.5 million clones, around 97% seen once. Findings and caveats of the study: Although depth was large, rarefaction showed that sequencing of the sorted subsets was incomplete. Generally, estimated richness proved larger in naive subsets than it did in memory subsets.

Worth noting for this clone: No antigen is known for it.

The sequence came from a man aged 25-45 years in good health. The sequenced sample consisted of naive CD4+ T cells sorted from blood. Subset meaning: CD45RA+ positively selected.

The chain's CDR3 is CASSVGAIDTGELFF. CDR3 DNA: TGTGCCAGCAGCGTGGGGGCTATAGACACCGGGGAGCTGTTTTTT. The V gene is TRBV9, the J gene TRBJ2-2, with D perhaps TRBD1 (6 bases). Germline CDR1 is SGDLS and CDR2 is YYNGEE. The CDR3 extends over 15 amino acids. Trimming shortened V by 2 bases and J by 3 bases, and 11 bases separated the two germline ends.